This entry describes one T cell receptor beta chain. These data originate in a study of beta chain features in type 1 diabetes. The CDR3 length is 14 residues. Germline V gene data show CDR1 as GTSNPN and CDR2 as SVGIG (reference sequence). J lost 1 base, V lost 2 bases, and 4 bases had no gene match. Expressed TCRB transcripts were sequenced after all isolated RNA was converted to cDNA. Average read counts of stem cell-like memory T cell samples were some 990,000. Data came from immunoSEQ multiplex PCR; TCRdb stores just in-frame clones and leaves some out. Of about 110,000 clones in the sample, almost 40% were seen once.

The rearrangement joins TRBV30 to TRBJ1-1; TRBD1 matches 7 bases. The TCR originated in a woman younger than 30 in good health. The specimen sequenced was stem cell memory CD4+ T cells from blood. The CDR3 loop reads CAWSRQGWNTEAFF. The CDR3 DNA is TGTGCCTGGAGTCGACAGGGATGGAACACTGAAGCTTTCTTT.